The present entry profiles one TCR beta chain with its context. Its antigen is not known. This sample was included in a study of shared clonotypes between healthy human individuals. Study results and caveats: Generally, estimated richness proved larger in naive subsets than it did in memory subsets. A limitation of the genetic and exposure-history diversity represented arose from few donors.

Among the donors, all were Caucasian adults who lived in Nashville, Tennessee. CDR3 length: 19 amino acids. Germline CDR1 is SGHTA and CDR2 is FQGNSA. V dropped 5 bases and J dropped 5 bases, with 30 bases sitting between them. Replicate PCRs run on sorted subsets employed 200 ng DNA, roughly 30,000 T cell genomes. Method: immunoSEQ multiplex PCR; TCRdb's copy keeps in-frame clones and lacks some. Here the sample spans about 2,500,000 clones, roughly nine tenths being singletons. The clonotype comes from a man aged 18 to 29 in good health. V is TRBV7-2 and J is TRBJ1-1, with D possibly matching TRBD1 (5 bases). Sequenced input: naive CD4+ T cells sorted from blood. Subset defined: CD45RA+ positively selected. CDR3 residues: CASSRDRLPGPKGNTEAFF. The CDR3 region has the DNA TGTGCCAGCAGCCGCGATAGGTTACCGGGCCCCAAGGGGAATACTGAAGCTTTCTTT. Looking up the rest from reference TRBV7-2 and TRBJ1-1 gives the full variable domain: GAGVSQSPSNKVTEKGKDVELRCDPISGHTALYWYRQSLGQGLEFLIYFQGNSAPDKSGLPSDRFSAERTGGSVSTLTIQRTQQEDSAVYLCASSRDRLPGPKGNTEAFFGQGTRLTVV.